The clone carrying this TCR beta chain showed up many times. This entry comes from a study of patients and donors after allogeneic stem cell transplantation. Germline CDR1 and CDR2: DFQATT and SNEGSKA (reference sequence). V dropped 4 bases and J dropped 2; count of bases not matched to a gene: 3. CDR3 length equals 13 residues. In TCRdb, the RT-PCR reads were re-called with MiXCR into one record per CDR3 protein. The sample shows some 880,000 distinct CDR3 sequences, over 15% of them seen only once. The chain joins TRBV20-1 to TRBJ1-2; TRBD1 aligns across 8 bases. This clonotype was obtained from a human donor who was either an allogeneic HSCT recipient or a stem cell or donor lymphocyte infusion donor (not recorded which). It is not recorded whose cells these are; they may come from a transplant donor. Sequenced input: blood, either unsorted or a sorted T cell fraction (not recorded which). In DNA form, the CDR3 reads TGCAGTGCTACAGGGACAGGAAACTATGGCTACACCTTC. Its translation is CSATGTGNYGYTF.